This T cell receptor beta chain was sequenced for a study of T cell responses to AZD1222 COVID-19 vaccine. Using immunoSEQ multiplex PCR, the repertoire was profiled, and TCRdb retains in-frame clones only, with some absent. The sample yields about 140,000 clones, roughly 90% seen once. Germline CDR1 DFQATT, CDR2 SNEGSKA (reference sequence). Trimming took off 5 bases at V and 9 bases at J, with 11 bases between the two ends. The CDR3 totals 11 residues. General observations from the study: Recipients of two AZD1222 doses showed rising Spike-specific TCR breadth and depth. White British donors predominated, females outnumbered males, and clonal diversity was possibly underestimated.

As regards this clone: Its antigen is undetermined.

The chain is built from TRBV20-1 and TRBJ2-1; D is undetermined. The sample in question was peripheral blood, obtained on day 0 of AZD1222 vaccination. The clonotype comes from an adult in good health. This CDR3 reads CSALWITEQFF. The CDR3 region has the DNA TGCAGTGCTCTATGGATCACTGAGCAGTTCTTC.